A selection of T cell receptor beta chains follows, all from one sample in a study of T cell responses to AZD1222 COVID-19 vaccine. The assay was immunoSEQ multiplex PCR, and TCRdb's table has in-frame clones only and misses some. The table lists approximately 110,000 clones, roughly 82% of them singletons. This specimen consisted of peripheral blood, obtained on day 0 of AZD1222 vaccination. These receptors all come from an adult in good health. Each CDR3 is given without its conserved first and last residue. Each record gives: clone size, D gene, V gene, CDR3 length, J gene, CDR3 protein. D genes are given only for firm matches. Clone sizes are given selectively: once, few, many, or a class where the clone is expanded.

size: .
D: TRBD1
V: TRBV3-1/TRBV3-2
length: 14
J: TRBJ1-2
CDR3: ASSQSGQGANYGYT

size: .
D: TRBD2
V: TRBV6-1
length: 12
J: TRBJ2-7
CDR3: ASSEATSGDRQY

size: .
D: TRBD2
V: TRBV5-1
length: 13
J: TRBJ2-3
CDR3: ASSFSGGAPDTQY

size: few
D: .
V: TRBV5-1
length: 12
J: TRBJ2-2
CDR3: ASSRTTSAGELF

size: .
D: TRBD2
V: TRBV2
length: 12
J: TRBJ2-5
CDR3: ASSNNGGGETQY

size: .
D: .
V: TRBV29-1
length: 13
J: TRBJ1-3
CDR3: SAARGQGSGNTIY

size: once
D: .
V: TRBV5-1
length: 13
J: TRBJ2-3
CDR3: ASSFGTHTGDTQY

size: .
D: TRBD1
V: TRBV5-1
length: 12
J: TRBJ1-3
CDR3: ASSVTGGENTIY

size: few
D: .
V: TRBV19
length: 11
J: TRBJ2-6
CDR3: ATAESGANVLT

size: few
D: .
V: TRBV7-2
length: 13
J: TRBJ1-1
CDR3: ASRLGGGYTIEAF

size: few
D: .
V: TRBV3-1/TRBV3-2
length: 13
J: TRBJ1-2
CDR3: ASSGPGHLLDGYT

size: .
D: .
V: TRBV18
length: 14
J: TRBJ2-1
CDR3: ASSPAGAKYYNEQF

size: few
D: .
V: TRBV5-1
length: 14
J: TRBJ2-1
CDR3: ASSLASRPVYNEQF

size: .
D: .
V: TRBV7-9
length: 10
J: TRBJ1-1
CDR3: ASSPPDTQAF

size: few
D: .
V: TRBV4-2
length: 14
J: TRBJ1-1
CDR3: ASSPGTLGRNTEAF

size: .
D: TRBD1
V: TRBV5-4
length: 14
J: TRBJ2-3
CDR3: ASSSGQGAITDTQY

size: .
D: TRBD2
V: TRBV9
length: 15
J: TRBJ2-3
CDR3: ASTRLRGAGTIDTQY

size: few
D: TRBD1
V: TRBV7-9
length: 12
J: TRBJ1-2
CDR3: ASSTGTGKYGYT

size: .
D: .
V: TRBV18
length: 9
J: TRBJ1-1
CDR3: ASSPSTEAF

size: .
D: .
V: TRBV12-3/TRBV12-4
length: 10
J: TRBJ2-1
CDR3: ASSFLHNEQF

size: .
D: TRBD1
V: TRBV5-6
length: 13
J: TRBJ1-1
CDR3: ASSFLGTGETEAF

size: .
D: TRBD1
V: TRBV6-5
length: 13
J: TRBJ1-2
CDR3: ASGLNRGFNYGYT

size: .
D: .
V: TRBV9
length: 13
J: TRBJ2-1
CDR3: ASSVGALSYNEQF

size: .
D: .
V: TRBV7-2
length: 12
J: TRBJ1-5
CDR3: ASSLLAIIWPQH

size: .
D: .
V: TRBV27
length: 15
J: TRBJ2-2
CDR3: ASSFSPRGGNTGELF

size: .
D: TRBD1
V: TRBV4-2
length: 12
J: TRBJ1-2
CDR3: ASSLTGGFIGYT

size: .
D: .
V: TRBV14
length: 15
J: TRBJ1-1
CDR3: ASSQEVGGGLTTEAF

size: .
D: .
V: TRBV4-1
length: 14
J: TRBJ2-2
CDR3: ASSHPGSGGAGELF

size: .
D: .
V: TRBV4-1
length: 13
J: TRBJ1-6
CDR3: ASSPGTGLGSPLH

size: .
D: .
V: TRBV24-1
length: 11
J: TRBJ1-2
CDR3: ATSDGLGYGYT

size: .
D: .
V: TRBV6-2/TRBV6-3
length: 11
J: TRBJ1-1
CDR3: ASSYNLNTEAF

size: .
D: .
V: TRBV18
length: 16
J: TRBJ1-2
CDR3: ASSLQPPGHPTNYGYT

size: .
D: TRBD1
V: TRBV11-3
length: 13
J: TRBJ2-2
CDR3: ASSPGTGNTGELF

size: .
D: TRBD1
V: TRBV7-2
length: 15
J: TRBJ1-1
CDR3: ASSLDRGWKEDTEAF

size: .
D: TRBD1
V: TRBV3-1/TRBV3-2
length: 13
J: TRBJ1-2
CDR3: ASSQEVAGGSGYT

size: .
D: TRBD1
V: TRBV27
length: 12
J: TRBJ1-1
CDR3: ASSLTGENTEAF

size: few
D: TRBD1
V: TRBV23-1
length: 17
J: TRBJ1-4
CDR3: ASSQPGQGIQWGFEKLF

size: .
D: .
V: TRBV4-3
length: 11
J: TRBJ1-5
CDR3: ASSQRLNQPQH

size: .
D: TRBD1
V: TRBV13
length: 12
J: TRBJ1-2
CDR3: ASSSGQGAYGYT

size: .
D: .
V: TRBV7-2
length: 13
J: TRBJ2-3
CDR3: ASSLGGGDGDTQY

size: .
D: TRBD1
V: TRBV5-5
length: 12
J: TRBJ1-5
CDR3: ASRPGQVNQPQH

size: .
D: TRBD1
V: TRBV7-9
length: 12
J: TRBJ2-7
CDR3: ASSSLGTANEQY

size: .
D: TRBD2
V: TRBV4-3
length: 13
J: TRBJ2-2
CDR3: ASSQVAGRVGELF

size: once
D: TRBD1
V: TRBV29-1
length: 14
J: TRBJ2-7
CDR3: SVEKGGTGPSYEQY

size: few
D: .
V: TRBV29-1
length: 14
J: TRBJ2-1
CDR3: SVVGSPGVEYNEQF

size: .
D: .
V: TRBV6-6
length: 12
J: TRBJ2-1
CDR3: ASRPFGADNEQF

size: .
D: .
V: TRBV13
length: 10
J: TRBJ1-2
CDR3: ASSPQGFGYT

size: .
D: .
V: TRBV2
length: 13
J: TRBJ1-1
CDR3: ASSGGGGVNTEAF

size: .
D: .
V: TRBV7-2
length: 15
J: TRBJ2-7
CDR3: ASSPRGTAPRSYEQY

size: .
D: .
V: TRBV6-5
length: 10
J: TRBJ1-1
CDR3: ASRRGNTEAF

size: .
D: .
V: TRBV14
length: 11
J: TRBJ2-1
CDR3: ASSETRVSGQF

size: once
D: TRBD1
V: TRBV19
length: 12
J: TRBJ1-2
CDR3: ASSMEGTVGGYT

size: .
D: .
V: TRBV5-1
length: 12
J: TRBJ1-2
CDR3: ASTRSGGDYGYT

size: .
D: .
V: TRBV6-1
length: 14
J: TRBJ2-7
CDR3: ASSENWGVVSYEQY

size: .
D: .
V: TRBV29-1
length: 11
J: TRBJ1-2
CDR3: SVFGQTNYGYT

size: .
D: .
V: TRBV7-2
length: 14
J: TRBJ2-1
CDR3: ASSLGRGPGYNEQF

size: .
D: .
V: TRBV18
length: 9
J: TRBJ1-1
CDR3: ASSRRNEAF